Listed here are 10 T cell receptor beta chains from one sample, sequenced in a study of tumor-infiltrating lymphocytes in primary liver carcinoma. Bulk tissue was left unsorted, and RNA and DNA were co-extracted from about 20-30 mg of it. Synthesis of TCR beta cDNA was carried out from 450 to 650 ng total RNA with a constant-region primer. Three rounds of nested multiplex PCR with slightly modified ARM-PCR produced TCR beta libraries. Researchers ran the first two PCR rounds for roughly 11 cycles each with TRBV1-TRBV30 forward primers and a C-beta reverse primer. A single record per CDR3 protein comes from TCRdb applying MiXCR to the multiplex PCR reads. The repertoire has approximately 110,000 distinct CDR3 sequences, 50% to 70% of them found once; the top ten carry over 7%. The specimen sequenced was liver tumor tissue from sampling region 1. As for subset: tumor region T1, superior pole. The receptors stem from a woman in her fifties or sixties with primary liver carcinoma and hepatitis B virus infection.

A note on this clonotype: At one end the junction does not follow the germline gene, possibly because of a read error. This chain's CDR3 is CASCWTSAAEQFF. The CDR3 region has the DNA TGTGCCAGCTGCTGGACTAGCGCGGCAGAGCAATTCTTC. The chain recombines TRBV11-2 with TRBJ2-1, with 9 bases that match TRBD2. Germline CDR1 is SGHAT and CDR2 is FQNNGV. This CDR3 region has 13 residues.

CDR3 in amino acids: CASSPIEGGKYEQFF. The CDR3 DNA follows: TGTGCCAGCAGCCCAATAGAGGGCGGGAAATATGAGCAGTTCTTC. V is TRBV6-2 or TRBV6-3 and J is TRBJ2-1; the D gene is possibly TRBD2 (6 bases). V was trimmed by 6 bases and J by 8 bases, leaving 20 bases between them. The CDR3 has 15 residues. The germline V gene has CDR1 MNHEY and CDR2 SVGEGT.

This chain joins TRBV28 and TRBJ1-6; possible D gene TRBD1, 5 bases. The CDR3 extends over 17 amino acids. CDR1 and CDR2 from the germline V gene are MDHEN and SYDVKM. Deletions cut 4 bases from V and 6 bases from J, with 19 bases between. CDR3 coding DNA: TGTGCCAGCAGTTCTACGACAGATGAACCTTCTAATTCACCCCTCCACTTT. Residues: CASSSTTDEPSNSPLHF.

About this clonotype: At one boundary the junction diverges from the germline segment, which might be a read error. The genes are TRBV11-2 and TRBJ2-2; no clear D. Germline values: CDR1 SGHAT, CDR2 FQNNGV. The length of the CDR3 is 16 residues. CDR3: CVSSDGRNTNTGELFF. The CDR3 DNA is TGTGTCAGCAGCGATGGACGCAACACGAACACTGGGGAGCTGTTTTTT.

A note on this clonotype: A much larger clone lies a single base off, so this may be a read error. The chain uses TRBV10-3 and TRBJ1-1, with D unclear. Per the germline V gene, CDR1 is ENHRY and CDR2 is SYGVKD. The CDR3 runs to 16 residues. Trimming stripped 0 bases from V and 3 bases from J, with 14 bases between. The DNA of the CDR3 is TGTGCCATCAGTGAGTCGGGAGAGGGAAAGGACACTGAAGCTTTCTTT. Encoded protein: CAISESGEGKDTEAFF.

With regard to this clonotype: Relative to the germline gene, one junction end is altered; a read error may explain this. The rearrangement links TRBV6-6 to TRBJ1-5; 7 bases fit TRBD1. There are 14 residues in the CDR3. Germline V lookup: CDR1 MNHNY, CDR2 SVGAGI (reference sequence). This CDR3 reads CASSSMTGNQSQHF. The CDR3, as DNA: TGTGCCAGCAGTTCGATGACAGGGAATCAGTCCCAGCATTTT.

As concerns this clonotype: A much larger clone lies one base from this, so it may be a read error. The V and J genes are TRBV7-9 and TRBJ2-7; no clear D gene. The V end was cut by 2 bases, the J end by 5 bases, with 4 bases between. Germline V gene data show CDR1 as SEHNR and CDR2 as FQNEAQ (reference sequence). The CDR3 loop spans 11 amino acids. CDR3: CASSLHDEQYF. The DNA of the CDR3 is TGTGCCAGCAGCTTACATGACGAGCAGTACTTC.

On this clonotype itself: The CDR3 ends on some other residue instead of the conserved phenylalanine or tryptophan, so this is likely a read error. The chain carries TRBV29-1 and TRBJ2-3, with D possibly TRBD2 on 7 matching bases. Germline lookup yields CDR1 SQVTM and CDR2 ANQGSEA. This CDR3 is built from 14 residues. CDR3 sequence: CCVEGGRGTDTQYL. The CDR3 coding sequence is TGCTGCGTTGAAGGGGGGAGGGGCACAGATACGCAGTATTTG.

The chain joins TRBV7-8 to TRBJ2-5; tentative D call: TRBD1 (6 bases). This CDR3 spans 14 amino acids. Germline V gene lookup returns CDR1 SGHVS and CDR2 FQNEAQ. The V end was cut by 5 bases, the J end by 4 bases, with 14 bases between. CDR3 in amino acids: CASSRHRDTETQYF. The CDR3 region has the DNA TGTGCCAGCAGCAGACACAGGGATACAGAGACCCAGTACTTC.

V gene TRBV10-3 combines with J gene TRBJ1-1; tentatively, D is TRBD1 (5 bases). The ends were cut back, 10 bases at V and 3 bases at J, with 21 bases in the middle. Germline V gene sequence: CDR1 ENHRY, CDR2 SYGVKD. The CDR3 has 15 residues. The CDR3 region is CATQATGEGDTEAFF. The CDR3 DNA sequence: TGTGCCACTCAAGCTACAGGAGAAGGGGACACTGAAGCTTTCTTT.